This note documents a single TCR beta chain sequence. Its antigen is not known. These data originate in a study of shared clonotypes between healthy human individuals. Study information: Each donor's CD8 memory used one plate, CD8 naive two, each CD4 subset three.

V gave up 6 bases and J gave up 3 bases, with 9 bases separating them. Germline CDR1 reads LNHDA; CDR2 reads SQIVND (reference sequence). The CDR3 has 13 amino acids. TCRdb's copy holds only in-frame clones and misses some; the assay was immunoSEQ multiplex PCR. The sample includes some 1,900,000 clones, about 94% of them seen just once. It was CD45RO-negative cells, positively selected for CCR7, that made up naive CD8 cells, with terminally differentiated effector memory CD45RA+ cells excluded. Adult donors, all healthy and HIV-negative, had no recent acute infections or vaccinations. Regarding the study as a whole: On the whole, naive subsets had larger estimated richness than memory subsets had.

This chain links TRBV19 with TRBJ2-1, with D perhaps matching TRBD1 (6 bases). The specimen was naive CD8+ T cells sorted from blood. This TCR was sampled from a young man in good health. The CDR3 bases are TGTGCCAGTAGCGGGGACAACTACAATGAGCAGTTCTTC. This encodes CASSGDNYNEQFF.